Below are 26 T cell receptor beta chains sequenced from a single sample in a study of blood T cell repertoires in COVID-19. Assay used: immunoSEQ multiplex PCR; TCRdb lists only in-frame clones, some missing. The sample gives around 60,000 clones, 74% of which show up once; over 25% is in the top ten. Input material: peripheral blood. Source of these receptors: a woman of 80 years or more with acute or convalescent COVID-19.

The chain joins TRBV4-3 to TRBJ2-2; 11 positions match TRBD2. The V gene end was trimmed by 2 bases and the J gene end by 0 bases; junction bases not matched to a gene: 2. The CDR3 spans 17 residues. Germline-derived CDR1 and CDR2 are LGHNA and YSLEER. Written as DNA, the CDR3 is TGCGCCAGCAGCCAATCACTAGCGGGAGCGAACACCGGGGAGCTGTTTTTT. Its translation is CASSQSLAGANTGELFF.

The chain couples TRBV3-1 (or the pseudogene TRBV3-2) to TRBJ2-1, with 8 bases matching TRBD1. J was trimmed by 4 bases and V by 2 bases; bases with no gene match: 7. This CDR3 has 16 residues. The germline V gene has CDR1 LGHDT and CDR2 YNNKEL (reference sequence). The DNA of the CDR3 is TGTGCCAGCAGCCAATTAGACAGGGGAAAGTACAATGAGCAGTTCTTC. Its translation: CASSQLDRGKYNEQFF.

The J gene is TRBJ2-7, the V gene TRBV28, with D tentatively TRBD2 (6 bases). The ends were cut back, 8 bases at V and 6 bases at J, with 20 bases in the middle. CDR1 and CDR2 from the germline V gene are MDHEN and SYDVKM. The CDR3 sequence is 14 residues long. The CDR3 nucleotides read TGTGCCAGCCCCCCCTCGGGAGAAAACTTCGAGCAGTACTTC. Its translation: CASPPSGENFEQYF.

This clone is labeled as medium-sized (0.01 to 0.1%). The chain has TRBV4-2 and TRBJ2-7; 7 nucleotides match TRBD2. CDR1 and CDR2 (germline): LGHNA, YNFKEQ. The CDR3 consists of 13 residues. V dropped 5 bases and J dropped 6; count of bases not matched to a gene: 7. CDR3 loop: CASSERLATEQYF. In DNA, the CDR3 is TGTGCCAGCAGCGAACGACTAGCTACCGAGCAGTACTTC.

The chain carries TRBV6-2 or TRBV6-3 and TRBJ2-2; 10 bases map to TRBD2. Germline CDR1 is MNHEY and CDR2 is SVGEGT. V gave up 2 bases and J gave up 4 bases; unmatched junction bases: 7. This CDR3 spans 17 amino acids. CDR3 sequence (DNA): TGTGCCAGCAGTTACGGGCTAGCGGGAGAACTCACCGGGGAGCTGTTTTTT. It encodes CASSYGLAGELTGELFF.

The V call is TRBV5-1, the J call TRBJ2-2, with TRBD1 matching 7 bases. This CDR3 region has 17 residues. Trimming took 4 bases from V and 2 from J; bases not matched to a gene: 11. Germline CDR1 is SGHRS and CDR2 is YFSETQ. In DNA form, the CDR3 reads TGCGCCAGCAGCCTAAATCCCCGGGACAGCAACACCGGGGAGCTGTTTTTT. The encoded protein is CASSLNPRDSNTGELFF.

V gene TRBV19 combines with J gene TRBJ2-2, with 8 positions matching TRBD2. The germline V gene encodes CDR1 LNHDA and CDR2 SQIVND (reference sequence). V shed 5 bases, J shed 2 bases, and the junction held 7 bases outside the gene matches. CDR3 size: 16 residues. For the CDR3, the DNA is TGTGCCAGTAGTCCCATAGCGGGGACAAACACCGGGGAGCTGTTTTTT. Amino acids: CASSPIAGTNTGELFF.

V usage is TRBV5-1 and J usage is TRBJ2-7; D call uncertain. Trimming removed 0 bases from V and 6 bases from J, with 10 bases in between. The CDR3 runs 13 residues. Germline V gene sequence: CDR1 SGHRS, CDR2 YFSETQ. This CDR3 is CASSLVRLAEQYF. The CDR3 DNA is TGCGCCAGCAGCTTGGTCAGGCTTGCCGAGCAGTACTTC.

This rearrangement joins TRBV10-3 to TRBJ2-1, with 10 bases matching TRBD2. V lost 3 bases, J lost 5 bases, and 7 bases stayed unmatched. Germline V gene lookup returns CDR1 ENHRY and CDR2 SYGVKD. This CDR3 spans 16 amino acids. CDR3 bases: TGTGCCATCAGTGATCTAGCGGGAGTGGAAAACAATGAGCAGTTCTTC. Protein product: CAISDLAGVENNEQFF.

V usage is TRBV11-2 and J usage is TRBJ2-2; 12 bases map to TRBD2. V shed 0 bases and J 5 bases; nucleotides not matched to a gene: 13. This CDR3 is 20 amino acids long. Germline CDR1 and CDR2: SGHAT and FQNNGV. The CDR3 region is CASSLEGTSGYRGWTGELFF. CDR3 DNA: TGTGCCAGCAGCTTAGAGGGGACTAGCGGGTACAGGGGATGGACCGGGGAGCTGTTTTTT.

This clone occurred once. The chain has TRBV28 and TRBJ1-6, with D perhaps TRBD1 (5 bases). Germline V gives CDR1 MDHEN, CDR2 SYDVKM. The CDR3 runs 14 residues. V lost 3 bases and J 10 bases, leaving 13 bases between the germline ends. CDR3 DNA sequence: TGTGCCAGCAGTTTTTCCAGGGCGTGGTCACCCCTCCACTTT. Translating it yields CASSFSRAWSPLHF.

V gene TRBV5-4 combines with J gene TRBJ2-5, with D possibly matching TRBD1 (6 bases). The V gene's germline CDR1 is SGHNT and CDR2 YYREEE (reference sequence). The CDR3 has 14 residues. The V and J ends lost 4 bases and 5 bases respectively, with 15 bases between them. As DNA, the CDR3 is TGTGCCAGCAGCATACAGGGATTCGAGGAGACCCAGTACTTC. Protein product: CASSIQGFEETQYF.

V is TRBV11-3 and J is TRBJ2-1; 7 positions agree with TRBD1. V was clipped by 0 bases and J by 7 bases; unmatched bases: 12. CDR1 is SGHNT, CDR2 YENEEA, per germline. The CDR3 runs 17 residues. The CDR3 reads CASSLDRGGSRVNEQFF. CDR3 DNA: TGTGCCAGCAGCTTAGATCGAGGGGGCAGCAGGGTAAATGAGCAGTTCTTC.

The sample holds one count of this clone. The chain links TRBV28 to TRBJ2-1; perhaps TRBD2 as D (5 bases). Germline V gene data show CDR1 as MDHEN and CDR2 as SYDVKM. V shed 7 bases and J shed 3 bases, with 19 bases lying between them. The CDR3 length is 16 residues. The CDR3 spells CASTSFSRGGYNEQFF. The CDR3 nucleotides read TGTGCCAGCACCTCCTTTTCACGGGGTGGCTACAATGAGCAGTTCTTC.

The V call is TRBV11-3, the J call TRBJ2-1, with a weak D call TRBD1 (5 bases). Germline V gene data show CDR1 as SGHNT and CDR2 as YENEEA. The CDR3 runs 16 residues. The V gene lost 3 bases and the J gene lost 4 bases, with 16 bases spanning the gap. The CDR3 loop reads CASSFFSGIRYNEQFF. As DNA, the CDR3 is TGTGCCAGCAGCTTTTTCTCAGGGATTAGGTACAATGAGCAGTTCTTC.

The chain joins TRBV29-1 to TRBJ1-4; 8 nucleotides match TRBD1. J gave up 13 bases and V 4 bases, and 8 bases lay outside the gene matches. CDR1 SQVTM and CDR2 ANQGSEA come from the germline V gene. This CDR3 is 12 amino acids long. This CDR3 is CSVGGQGTILFF. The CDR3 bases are TGCAGCGTTGGTGGACAGGGAACTATACTGTTTTTT.

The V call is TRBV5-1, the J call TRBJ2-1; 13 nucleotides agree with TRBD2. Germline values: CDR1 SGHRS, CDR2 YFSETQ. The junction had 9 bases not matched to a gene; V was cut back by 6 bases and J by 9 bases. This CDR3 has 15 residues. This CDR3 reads CASNKQLAGGVEQFF. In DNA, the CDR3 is TGCGCCAGCAATAAACAACTAGCGGGAGGGGTTGAGCAGTTCTTC. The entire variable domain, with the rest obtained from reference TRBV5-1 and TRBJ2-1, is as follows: KAGVTQTPRYLIKTRGQQVTLSCSPISGHRSVSWYQQTPGQGLQFLFEYFSETQRNKGNFPGRFSGRQFSNSRSEMNVSTLELGDSALYLCASNKQLAGGVEQFFGPGTRLTVL.

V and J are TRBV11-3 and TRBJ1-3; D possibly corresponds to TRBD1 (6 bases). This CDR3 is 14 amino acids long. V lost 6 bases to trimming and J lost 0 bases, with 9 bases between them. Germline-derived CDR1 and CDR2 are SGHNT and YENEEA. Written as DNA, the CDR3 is TGTGCCAGCAGTGACAGGAGCTCTGGAAACACCATATATTTT. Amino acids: CASSDRSSGNTIYF.

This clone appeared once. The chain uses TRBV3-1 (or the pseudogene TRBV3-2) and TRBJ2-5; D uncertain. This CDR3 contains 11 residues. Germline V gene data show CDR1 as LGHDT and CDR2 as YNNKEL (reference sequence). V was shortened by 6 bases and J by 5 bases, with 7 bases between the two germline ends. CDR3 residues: CASRHMETQYF. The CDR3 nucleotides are TGTGCCAGCAGACATATGGAGACCCAGTACTTC.

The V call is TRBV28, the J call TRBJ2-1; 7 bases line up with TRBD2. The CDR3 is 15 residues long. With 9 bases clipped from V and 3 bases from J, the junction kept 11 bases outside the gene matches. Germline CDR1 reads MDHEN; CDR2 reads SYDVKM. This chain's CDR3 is CASLGASGGYNEQFF. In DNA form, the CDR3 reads TGTGCCAGTCTCGGGGCTAGCGGAGGCTACAATGAGCAGTTCTTC.

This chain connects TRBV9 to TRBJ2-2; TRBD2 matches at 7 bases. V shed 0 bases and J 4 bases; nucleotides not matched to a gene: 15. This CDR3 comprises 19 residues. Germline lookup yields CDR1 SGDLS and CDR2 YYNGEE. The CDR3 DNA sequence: TGTGCCAGCAGCGTAGGACTAGCCCGACGACCGGCAATCACCGGGGAGCTGTTTTTT. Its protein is CASSVGLARRPAITGELFF.

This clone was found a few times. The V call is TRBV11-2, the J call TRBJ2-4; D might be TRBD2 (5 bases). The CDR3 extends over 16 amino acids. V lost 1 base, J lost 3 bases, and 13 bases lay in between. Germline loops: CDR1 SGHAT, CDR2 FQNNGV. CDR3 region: CASSLVSGMGKNIQYF. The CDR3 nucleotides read TGTGCCAGCAGCTTAGTTTCCGGGATGGGCAAAAACATTCAGTACTTC.

CDR3: CASSVVGVTDTQYF. The CDR3 region has the DNA TGTGCCAGCAGCGTAGTTGGAGTAACAGATACGCAGTATTTT. J is TRBJ2-3 and V is TRBV9; D remains unclear. This CDR3 has 14 residues. CDR1 and CDR2 (germline): SGDLS, YYNGEE. V lost 0 bases to trimming and J lost 3 bases, with 8 bases between them. The full variable domain, rest sourced from reference TRBV9 and TRBJ2-3, is DSGVTQTPKHLITATGQRVTLRCSPRSGDLSVYWYQQSLDQGLQFLIQYYNGEERAKGNILERFSAQQFPDLHSELNLSSLELGDSALYFCASSVVGVTDTQYFGPGTRLTVL.

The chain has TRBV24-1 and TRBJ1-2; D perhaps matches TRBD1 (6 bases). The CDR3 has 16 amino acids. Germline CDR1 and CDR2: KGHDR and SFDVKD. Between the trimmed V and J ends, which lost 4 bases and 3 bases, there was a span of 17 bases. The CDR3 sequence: CATSDPDSTFDYGYTF. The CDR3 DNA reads TGTGCCACCAGTGACCCGGACAGTACGTTCGACTATGGCTACACCTTC.

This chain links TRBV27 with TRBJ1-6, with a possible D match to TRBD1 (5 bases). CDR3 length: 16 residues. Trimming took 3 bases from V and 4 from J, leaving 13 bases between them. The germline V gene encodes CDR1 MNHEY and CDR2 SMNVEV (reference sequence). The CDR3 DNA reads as TGTGCCAGCAGTTTGATAACAGGTGGATATAATTCACCCCTCCACTTT. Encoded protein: CASSLITGGYNSPLHF.

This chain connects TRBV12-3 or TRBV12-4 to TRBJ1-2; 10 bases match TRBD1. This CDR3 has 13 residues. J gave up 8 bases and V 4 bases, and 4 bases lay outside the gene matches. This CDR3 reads CASSWDRGGGYTF. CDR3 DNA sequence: TGTGCCAGCAGTTGGGACAGGGGCGGCGGCTACACCTTC.